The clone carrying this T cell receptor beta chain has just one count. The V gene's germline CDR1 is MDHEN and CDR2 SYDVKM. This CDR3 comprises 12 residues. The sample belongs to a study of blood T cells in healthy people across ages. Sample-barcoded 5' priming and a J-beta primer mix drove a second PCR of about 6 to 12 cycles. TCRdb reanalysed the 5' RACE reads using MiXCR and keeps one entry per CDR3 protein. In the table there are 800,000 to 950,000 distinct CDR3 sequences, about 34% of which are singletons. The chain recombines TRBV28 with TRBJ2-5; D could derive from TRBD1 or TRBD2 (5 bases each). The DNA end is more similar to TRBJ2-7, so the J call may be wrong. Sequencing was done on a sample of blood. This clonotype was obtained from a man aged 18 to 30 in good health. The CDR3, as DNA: TGTGCCAGCAGCAGAGGGCAGGGCGAGCAGTACTTC. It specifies CASSRGQGEQYF.